The 32 T cell receptor beta chains given below trace back to one sample, sequenced in a study of beta chain features in type 1 diabetes. cDNA synthesis used the whole RNA isolate, giving expressed TCRB sequences. Generated by immunoSEQ multiplex PCR, the TCRdb table keeps only in-frame clones and is missing some. The sample has 400,000 to 550,000 clones; approximately 10% are singletons. Sequenced sample: naive CD4+ T cells from blood. These TCRs come from a woman between 18 and 29 years old in good health.

Comments on this clone: Distinct nucleotide sequences in the sample also encode this CDR3. The chain is built from TRBV6-5 and TRBJ2-3; D is undetermined. This CDR3 has 13 residues. Between the trimmed V and J ends, which lost 2 bases and 0 bases, there was a span of 3 bases. From germline, CDR1 is MNHEY and CDR2 SVGAGI. DNA for the CDR3: TGTGCCAGCAGTTACCCCAGCACAGATACGCAGTATTTT. It translates to CASSYPSTDTQYF.

This clone has only a few counts. V is TRBV27 and J is TRBJ2-5; no clear D. Trimming removed 0 bases from V and 5 bases from J, with 13 bases in between. Germline assignment: CDR1 MNHEY and CDR2 SMNVEV (reference sequence). The CDR3 extends over 15 amino acids. The CDR3 nucleotides read TGTGCCAGCAGTTTATCGTTAGGCGTTTTGGAGACCCAGTACTTC. Amino acid sequence: CASSLSLGVLETQYF.

Note on this clone: This sample also contains other DNA sequences that code for the same CDR3. V usage is TRBV7-2 and J usage is TRBJ2-1; D gene unclear. Trimming cost V 1 base and J 4 bases, with 5 bases left between them. Germline lookup yields CDR1 SGHTA and CDR2 FQGNSA. CDR3 length: 13 residues. The CDR3 reads CASSLVRYNEQFF. As DNA, the CDR3 is TGTGCCAGCAGCTTAGTCAGATACAATGAGCAGTTCTTC.

The chain combines TRBV7-8 with TRBJ2-4; TRBD1 agrees at 8 bases. V shed 5 bases and J 1 base; nucleotides not matched to a gene: 10. CDR3 size: 17 residues. Germline lookup yields CDR1 SGHVS and CDR2 FQNEAQ. Written as DNA, the CDR3 is TGTGCCAGCAGCCCTAATCAGGGGGCCGTGGCCAAAAACATTCAGTACTTC. Protein product: CASSPNQGAVAKNIQYF.

This clone was seen a handful of times. V is TRBV19 and J is TRBJ2-5; perhaps TRBD2 as D (5 bases). The CDR3 extends over 15 amino acids. Germline V gene lookup returns CDR1 LNHDA and CDR2 SQIVND (reference sequence). Trimming shortened V by 3 bases and J by 4 bases, and 15 bases separated the two germline ends. The CDR3 nucleotides read TGTGCCAGTAGTATTAGCCTAGCCCGGGTAGAGACCCAGTACTTC. Protein: CASSISLARVETQYF.

In this sample, this clone turned up a few times. This chain uses TRBV14 with TRBJ2-3; weak D call: TRBD1 (5 bases). This CDR3 has 15 amino acids. Germline V gives CDR1 SGHDN, CDR2 FVKESK. V gave up 4 bases and J gave up 2 bases, with 13 bases separating them. CDR3 residues: CASSPRQIPTDTQYF. CDR3 bases: TGTGCCAGCAGCCCTCGACAGATTCCCACAGATACGCAGTATTTT.

This clone was detected a few times. V gene TRBV14 combines with J gene TRBJ1-4; D is undetermined. This CDR3 comprises 15 residues. Germline V CDR1 and CDR2: SGHDN, FVKESK. V gave up 4 bases and J gave up 0 bases, with 9 bases separating them. Here the CDR3 DNA reads TGTGCCAGCAGCCGCCTGATCACAACTAATGAAAAACTGTTTTTT. Its translation is CASSRLITTNEKLFF.

The sample holds a few counts of this clone. V and J are TRBV2 and TRBJ2-5; D possibly corresponds to TRBD1 (5 bases). With 7 bases removed from V and 4 bases from J, the gap between germline ends came to 22 bases. The germline V gene encodes CDR1 SNHLY and CDR2 FYNNEI. The CDR3 runs 16 residues. CDR3 residues: CASIDNTALRGETQYF. In DNA, the CDR3 is TGTGCCAGCATCGACAACACAGCCCTAAGGGGAGAGACCCAGTACTTC.

The CDR3 loop is CASSPLDRGHYGYTF. CDR3 bases: TGTGCCAGCTCACCCCTGGACAGGGGACACTATGGCTACACCTTC. V is TRBV18 and J is TRBJ1-2; TRBD1 matches 9 bases. CDR1 and CDR2 (germline): KGHSH, LQKENI. V trimming: 3 bases; J trimming: 3 bases; junction bases outside the gene matches: 5. The CDR3 sequence is 15 residues long.

The CDR3 region is CASSVDQGGDQPQHF. CDR3 sequence (DNA): TGTGCCAGCAGCGTAGATCAGGGGGGTGATCAGCCCCAGCATTTT. The chain recombines TRBV9 with TRBJ1-5; the match to TRBD1 covers 7 bases. From germline, CDR1 is SGDLS and CDR2 YYNGEE. After removal of 0 bases from V and 5 bases from J, the junction contained 5 bases not matched to a gene. This CDR3 region has 15 residues.

The genes are TRBV7-2 and TRBJ2-5; no definite D call. CDR3 length: 12 amino acids. The germline V and J ends were trimmed by 5 bases and 7 bases, with 11 bases remaining between them. Germline-derived CDR1 and CDR2 are SGHTA and FQGNSA. This CDR3 reads CASSVVPGTQYF. Written as DNA, the CDR3 is TGTGCCAGCAGCGTGGTCCCGGGGACCCAGTACTTC.

This clone was detected a few times. The V gene is TRBV30, the J gene TRBJ2-5; TRBD2 aligns across 16 bases. V gave up 1 base and J gave up 5 bases; unmatched junction bases: 13. Germline CDR1 is GTSNPN and CDR2 is SVGIG (reference sequence). The CDR3 has 19 residues. Written as DNA, the CDR3 is TGTGCCTGGAGTGCCCTGCCGGGGACTAGCGGGAGGGCCAGGGAGACCCAGTACTTC. It encodes CAWSALPGTSGRARETQYF.

The gene calls are TRBV4-1 and TRBJ1-5; D uncertain. The CDR3 sequence is 15 residues long. V shed 4 bases and J shed 0 bases, with 10 bases lying between them. Looked up from germline, CDR1 is MGHRA and CDR2 is YSYEKL. DNA of the CDR3: TGCGCCAGCAGCCCGGGCGGTTATAGCAATCAGCCCCAGCATTTT. This gives the protein CASSPGGYSNQPQHF.

This clone was seen a few times. The chain joins TRBV5-1 to TRBJ2-6, with 7 bases lining up with TRBD1. Germline lookup yields CDR1 SGHRS and CDR2 YFSETQ. Trimming removed 3 bases from V and 0 bases from J; junction bases left unmatched: 6. This CDR3 has 17 amino acids. The CDR3 DNA sequence: TGCGCCAGCAGCTCTCGGGACAGACCCTCTGGGGCCAACGTCCTGACTTTC. Protein product: CASSSRDRPSGANVLTF.

This clone was counted between two and nine times. The genes are TRBV2 and TRBJ2-3; 7 bases fit TRBD1. The junction had 2 bases not matched to a gene; V was cut back by 6 bases and J by 2 bases. CDR1 is SNHLY and CDR2 is FYNNEI in the germline V gene. This CDR3 contains 13 residues. CDR3 nucleotides: TGTGCCAGCAGGGGACAGTTCACAGATACGCAGTATTTT. Translation: CASRGQFTDTQYF.

The chain couples TRBV7-2 to TRBJ1-1; D is uncertain. V dropped 5 bases and J dropped 9 bases, with 13 bases sitting between them. Germline CDR1 SGHTA, CDR2 FQGNSA. This CDR3 is built from 12 residues. This CDR3 reads CASSPRRPKAFF. CDR3 nucleotides: TGTGCCAGCAGCCCAAGGCGACCTAAAGCTTTCTTT.

There are a few counts of this clone. V and J are TRBV7-3 and TRBJ2-3; tentatively, D is TRBD1 (6 bases). Germline V CDR1 and CDR2: SGHTA, FQGTGA. V lost 1 base and J lost 10, with 15 bases in between. This CDR3 contains 14 residues. CDR3 loop: CASSLNTGRNAQYF. CDR3 sequence (DNA): TGTGCCAGCAGCTTAAACACAGGGCGTAATGCGCAGTATTTT.

The chain combines TRBV5-1 with TRBJ2-3; D remains ambiguous. CDR3 length: 14 residues. Trimming cost V 0 bases and J 6 bases, with 11 bases left between them. Germline V gene lookup returns CDR1 SGHRS and CDR2 YFSETQ. The CDR3 here is CASSLAPAQDTQYF. CDR3 in DNA: TGCGCCAGCAGCTTGGCCCCTGCACAGGATACGCAGTATTTT. The whole variable domain, filled in from reference TRBV5-1 and TRBJ2-3, reads KAGVTQTPRYLIKTRGQQVTLSCSPISGHRSVSWYQQTPGQGLQFLFEYFSETQRNKGNFPGRFSGRQFSNSRSEMNVSTLELGDSALYLCASSLAPAQDTQYFGPGTRLTVL.

Only a few counts were recorded for this clone. The rearrangement joins TRBV7-2 to TRBJ2-1; perhaps TRBD2 as D (5 bases). The length of the CDR3 is 14 residues. Germline assignment: CDR1 SGHTA and CDR2 FQGNSA. The V and J ends lost 0 bases and 6 bases respectively, with 9 bases between them. CDR3 sequence (DNA): TGTGCCAGCAGCTTAGCGGGAGTTGTCAATGAGCAGTTCTTC. Amino acid sequence: CASSLAGVVNEQFF. The variable domain in full, with the rest retrieved from reference TRBV7-2 and TRBJ2-1, is GAGVSQSPSNKVTEKGKDVELRCDPISGHTALYWYRQSLGQGLEFLIYFQGNSAPDKSGLPSDRFSAERTGGSVSTLTIQRTQQEDSAVYLCASSLAGVVNEQFFGPGTRLTVL.

This clone was found a few times. CDR3 bases: TGTGCCAGCCGGCCCTTGGGCGGTAATGAAAAACTGTTTTTT. This gives the protein CASRPLGGNEKLFF. This chain joins TRBV2 and TRBJ1-4; unclear D gene. V shed 8 bases and J shed 4 bases, with 14 bases lying between them. This CDR3 comprises 14 residues. Germline-derived CDR1 and CDR2 are SNHLY and FYNNEI.

This chain links TRBV6-1 with TRBJ2-2; the D gene could be TRBD1 or TRBD2 (5 bases each). This CDR3 has 15 amino acids. Germline V gene data show CDR1 as MNHNS and CDR2 as SASEGT. V lost 4 bases, J lost 4 bases, and 13 bases lay in between. CDR3 amino acids: CASSVWGTSTGELFF. CDR3 bases: TGTGCCAGCAGTGTATGGGGGACGAGCACCGGGGAGCTGTTTTTT.

The chain carries TRBV13 and TRBJ1-2; D not resolved. CDR1 and CDR2 from the germline V gene are PRHDT and FYEKMQ (reference sequence). V was cut by 1 base and J by 4 bases, with 16 bases left in between. This CDR3 is 16 amino acids long. DNA for the CDR3: TGTGCCAGCAGCTTAGCGGTAAAGAACCCACCCTATGGCTACACCTTC. It translates to CASSLAVKNPPYGYTF.

There are a few counts of this clone. The chain has TRBV7-3 and TRBJ2-5; the D gene is possibly TRBD2 (6 bases). Trimming cost V 1 base and J 5 bases, with 14 bases left between them. The CDR3 runs 15 residues. Germline V CDR1 and CDR2: SGHTA, FQGTGA. The CDR3 region has the DNA TGTGCCAGCAGCTTAAATTCCGGGGGAGATGAGACCCAGTACTTC. Encoded protein: CASSLNSGGDETQYF.

The V and J genes are TRBV4-3 and TRBJ2-7; weak D call: TRBD2 (5 bases). Germline-derived CDR1 and CDR2 are LGHNA and YSLEER. The CDR3 length is 15 residues. Trimming left V 0 bases short and J 4 bases short, with 13 bases between. The CDR3 nucleotides are TGCGCCAGCAGCCAAGACTCCCGAGGGCTGTACGAGCAGTACTTC. The encoded protein is CASSQDSRGLYEQYF.

This clone has just a few counts. J is TRBJ2-6 and V is TRBV6-5, with a weak D call TRBD1 (5 bases). From germline, CDR1 is MNHEY and CDR2 SVGAGI. Trimming removed 3 bases from V and 1 base from J, with 10 bases in between. The CDR3 length is 16 residues. The CDR3: CASSYTRVSGANVLTF. CDR3 sequence (DNA): TGTGCCAGCAGTTATACCAGGGTGTCTGGGGCCAACGTCCTGACTTTC.

This clone has just a few counts. The rearrangement joins TRBV28 to TRBJ1-2; D is unclear. The V and J ends lost 1 base and 6 bases respectively, with 12 bases between them. Germline values: CDR1 MDHEN, CDR2 SYDVKM. This CDR3 contains 14 residues. CDR3 sequence (DNA): TGTGCCAGCAGTTTATTTGGGCAGGTTCATGGCTACACCTTC. Protein: CASSLFGQVHGYTF.

This chain links TRBV15 with TRBJ1-4, with D unclear. Germline CDR1 LNHNV, CDR2 YYDKDF (reference sequence). Trimming took off 0 bases at V and 0 bases at J, with 8 bases between the two ends. CDR3 size: 16 residues. CDR3 region: CATSRDMPATNEKLFF. The CDR3, as DNA: TGTGCCACCAGCAGAGATATGCCAGCAACTAATGAAAAACTGTTTTTT.

The table lists this clone with a few counts. For the CDR3, the DNA is TGTGCCACGTCACAGGCTCGGGGATACAATGAGCAGTTCTTC. This encodes CATSQARGYNEQFF. The chain couples TRBV27 to TRBJ2-1; D possibly matches TRBD1 or TRBD2 (5 bases each). Germline CDR1 is MNHEY and CDR2 is SMNVEV (reference sequence). The CDR3 runs 14 residues. V dropped 10 bases and J dropped 4 bases, with 17 bases sitting between them.

The chain couples TRBV2 to TRBJ2-7; D is unresolved. This CDR3 has 11 amino acids. CDR1 and CDR2 (germline): SNHLY, FYNNEI. With 5 bases removed from V and 3 bases from J, the gap between germline ends came to 5 bases. The CDR3 nucleotides read TGTGCCAGCAGTCCTTACTACGAGCAGTACTTC. It translates to CASSPYYEQYF.

This clone showed up just a few times. This rearrangement joins TRBV25-1 to TRBJ2-7; 15 bases map to TRBD2. The CDR3 totals 16 residues. The V and J ends lost 4 bases and 6 bases, in that order; junction bases with no gene match: 7. Germline lookup yields CDR1 MGHDK and CDR2 SYGVNS. CDR3 nucleotide sequence: TGTGCCAGCAGTGGGACTAGCGGGAGGGCCCGGGTCGAGCAGTACTTC. Translated, it gives CASSGTSGRARVEQYF.

This clone was seen at least ten times. This chain connects TRBV13 to TRBJ2-7, with 9 bases fitting TRBD2. The germline CDR1 and CDR2 sequences are PRHDT and FYEKMQ (reference sequence). After removal of 4 bases from V and 5 bases from J, the junction contained 15 bases not matched to a gene. The CDR3 length is 17 residues. The CDR3 loop reads CASSYLPSGRKGDEQYF. DNA of the CDR3: TGTGCCAGCAGCTACCTCCCCAGCGGGAGGAAGGGAGACGAGCAGTACTTC.

V and J are TRBV7-8 and TRBJ2-7, with 9 bases identical to TRBD1. The CDR3 runs to 15 residues. The germline CDR1 and CDR2 sequences are SGHVS and FQNEAQ. Trimming took 5 bases from V and 2 from J; bases not matched to a gene: 7. CDR3 residues: CASSGGQGTPYEQYF. Here the CDR3 DNA reads TGTGCCAGCAGCGGGGGACAGGGAACTCCCTACGAGCAGTACTTC.